Detailed here is one T cell receptor beta chain. The antigen this receptor binds is unknown. Base-call qualities are not available, and no considerably larger clone is one nucleotide away. Whole blood was collected in K2EDTA tubes by collaborating institutions according to the institutions' own protocols. For TCRbeta analysis, collaborators shipped samples in one of three forms: frozen whole blood, isolated PBMCs, or DNA extracted from either of those sample types. The sample is drawn from a study of blood T cell repertoires in COVID-19 (TCRdb year 2020). For the study in its entirety: The collaborator samples originated in the United States, Italy and Spain and spanned the acute and convalescent phases of COVID-19. The prospective study material was composed of cDNA or gDNA derived from T cells, B-cell-depleted T cells, or PBMCs. Deeply sampled blood TCRbeta repertoires from subjects exposed to, actively infected with, or recovered from COVID-19 were included in the dataset. The repertoires were released in a freely available public database meant as a resource for research on the immune response to SARS-CoV-2. Samples were obtained from the ongoing ImmuneRACE study (first 160 participants) and from about 1,300 subjects provided by 6 global collaborators. The sample metadata nearly always contained a de-identified subject ID, COVID-19 status, age in years and sex. Where available, HLA class I and class II types were taken from metadata supplied by the sample provider and were not determined by assay-based typing.

Paper-wide results and their limitations: The quantity of clinical and demographic metadata differed by source and by participant and was supplied without curation.

TCRbeta CDR3 regions were amplified from genomic DNA using the immunoSEQ Assay, a bias-controlled multiplex PCR. For the original study's pipeline: Nucleated cell counts per sample were estimated from amplification of reference gene primers within the assay. To quantify the absolute abundance of each unique TCRbeta CDR3 rearrangement, sequence reads were collapsed and filtered. For each sample, productive Simpson clonality was calculated as the square root of Simpson's diversity index across productive rearrangements. Entries here come from immuneACCESS through TCRdb and include only in-frame sequences with V and J called. Some clones fail to appear in such tables; in the studies checked, an unresolved V gene covers under half of the shortfall, and the cause of the remainder is unknown. V, J and clone size are taken as reported in that table, and D and trimming were inferred from the DNA itself. This sample has some 150,000 clones in its table, and about 90% of those were observed once. The top ten constitute approximately 2.4% of the sample.

The CDR3, from cysteine to phenylalanine, totals 14 residues. Here the CDR3 DNA is all that survives: 42 bases in frame from base 1. Via the germline V gene, CDR1 is SGHTA and CDR2 FQGTGA. Relative to germline, V is 4 bases shorter and J is 4 bases shorter, with 10 bases between their ends. The chain uses TRBV7-3 and TRBJ2-2; matching of 5 bases hints at TRBD1 as the D gene. The sequence was collected from a human donor in a cohort sampled during active COVID-19. The specimen sequenced was peripheral blood. The CDR3 corresponds to CASSSTGSTGELFF. The nucleotides read TGTGCCAGCAGCTCCACAGGCAGCACCGGGGAGCTGTTTTTT. The variable domain in full, with residues beyond the CDR3 obtained from the reference TRBV7-3 and TRBJ2-2 genes, is GAGVSQTPSNKVTEKGKYVELRCDPISGHTALYWYRQSLGQGPEFLIYFQGTGAADDSGLPNDRFFAVRPEGSVSTLKIQRTERGDSAVYLCASSSTGSTGELFFGEGSRLTVL.